This T cell receptor beta chain was found in a study of shared clonotypes between healthy human individuals. The table came from immunoSEQ multiplex PCR; TCRdb's copy has only in-frame clones and leaves some out. The repertoire holds hundreds of thousands of clones, with about 98% as singletons. A word on this clone: The antigen is undetermined.

The length of the CDR3 is 15 residues. V shed 7 bases and J shed 0 bases, with 12 bases lying between them. In germline, CDR1 is SSHAT, CDR2 FNYEAQ (reference sequence). Only CD45RO-negative cells positively selected for CCR7 counted as naive CD8 cells, so terminally differentiated effector memory CD45RA+ cells were excluded. Points from the study as a whole: It was observed that roughly 5.1% of naive CD4 clonotypes were shared across a few donors. The authors sampled blood alone, and tissue repertoires likely differ. Against clonotypes common to all four donors, non-shared ones had lower generation probabilities. Estimated richness was generally greater in naive than memory subsets.

The TCR originated in a man aged 25-45 years in good health. Material: naive CD8+ T cells sorted from blood. The chain employs TRBV7-7 and TRBJ2-2; D is perhaps TRBD1 (6 bases). The CDR3 loop reads CASTNTGSNTGELFF. The CDR3 nucleotides read TGTGCCAGCACCAATACAGGGTCGAACACCGGGGAGCTGTTTTTT. Full variable domain (rest looked up from reference TRBV7-7 and TRBJ2-2): GAGVSQSPRYKVTKRGQDVTLRCDPISSHATLYWYQQALGQGPEFLTYFNYEAQPDKSGLPSDRFSAERPEGSISTLTIQRTEQRDSAMYRCASTNTGSNTGELFFGEGSRLTVL.